This T cell receptor beta chain was captured by sequencing in a study of cytomegalovirus exposure and HLA in healthy donors. The PCR contained 60 Vbeta and 13 Jbeta primers. The method was immunoSEQ multiplex PCR; TCRdb's version includes in-frame clones alone and lacks a portion of them. Among 150,000 to 200,000 clones listed, roughly four fifths were seen once. Notes on the study in general: In a later analysis, HLA-associated beta chains showed higher expansion and lower generation probabilities than comparable chains.

This CDR3 region has 15 residues. The germline V gene has CDR1 SGHNT and CDR2 YYREEE (reference sequence). V was clipped by 2 bases and J by 0 bases, with 6 bases between them. A remark on this clone: Its specificity is unknown.

This rearrangement joins TRBV5-4 to TRBJ1-6; tentatively, D is TRBD1 (5 bases). This receptor was taken from a man aged 35-49 years in good health and CMV-seropositive. Material for sequencing was PBMCs. CDR3 nucleotide sequence: TGTGCCAGCAGCTTCGACAGCTCCTATAATTCACCCCTCCACTTT. Translated, it gives CASSFDSSYNSPLHF.